Listed here are 21 T cell receptor beta chains from one sample, sequenced in a study of cytomegalovirus exposure and HLA in healthy donors. PCR primers comprised 60 Vbeta and 13 Jbeta primers. Only in-frame clones appear in the TCRdb table, and some are missing; sequencing was by immunoSEQ multiplex PCR. This table holds about 78,000 clones, 84% found once. Specimen: PBMCs. These receptors were collected from a woman aged 45-59 years in good health and CMV-seronegative.

This chain connects TRBV7-9 to TRBJ1-1; 11 bases are a match to TRBD1. Per the germline V gene, CDR1 is SEHNR and CDR2 is FQNEAQ (reference sequence). The CDR3 is 18 residues long. The V and J ends lost 8 bases and 0 bases, in that order; junction bases with no gene match: 14. CDR3 bases: TGTGCCAGCGGACTTAATTGGGACAGGGGGAACGTGAACACTGAAGCTTTCTTT. Translating it yields CASGLNWDRGNVNTEAFF.

The genes are TRBV19 and TRBJ2-3; 7 bases agree with TRBD2. CDR1 is LNHDA, CDR2 SQIVND, per germline (reference sequence). V trimming: 3 bases; J trimming: 8 bases; junction bases outside the gene matches: 11. The CDR3 runs 15 residues. The DNA for the CDR3 is TGTGCCAGTAGTATTAGGGAAACTAGCGATGGTACGCAGTATTTT. It is translated as CASSIRETSDGTQYF.

The chain uses TRBV19 and TRBJ1-6; D perhaps matches TRBD1 (6 bases). Germline values: CDR1 LNHDA, CDR2 SQIVND (reference sequence). Trimming shortened V by 6 bases and J by 7 bases, and 16 bases separated the two germline ends. The CDR3 covers 15 residues. The CDR3 loop reads CASRDLGHSNSPLHF. The CDR3 DNA is TGTGCCAGTAGAGACCTGGGACACTCAAATTCACCCCTCCACTTT.

This clone was observed a handful of times. The sample carries other DNA sequences with the same CDR3. J is TRBJ2-3 and V is TRBV19, with 9 positions matching TRBD1. CDR3 length equals 15 residues. Trimming cost V 5 bases and J 2 bases; bases outside gene matches: 5. Germline CDR1 LNHDA, CDR2 SQIVND (reference sequence). For the CDR3, the DNA is TGTGCCAGTAGTCACCGGGACAGGGTCACAGATACGCAGTATTTT. Amino acid sequence: CASSHRDRVTDTQYF.

This clone was seen more than once but under ten times. The chain links TRBV5-6 to TRBJ1-5, with a tentative D call TRBD1 (5 bases). The V gene lost 2 bases and the J gene lost 7 bases, with 28 bases spanning the gap. Germline loops: CDR1 SGHDT, CDR2 YYEEEE. The CDR3 loop spans 19 amino acids. The CDR3 nucleotides read TGTGCCAGCAGCTTAATGGGGCAGTATGAGCCCGTCTCCGACCAGCCCCAGCATTTT. Protein: CASSLMGQYEPVSDQPQHF. Variable domain in full (rest from reference TRBV5-6 and TRBJ1-5): DAGVTQSPTHLIKTRGQQVTLRCSPKSGHDTVSWYQQALGQGPQFIFQYYEEEERQRGNFPDRFSGHQFPNYSSELNVNALLLGDSALYLCASSLMGQYEPVSDQPQHFGDGTRLSIL.

The chain is built from TRBV18 and TRBJ2-2; TRBD2 is a possible D gene (5 bases). V dropped 3 bases and J dropped 3 bases, with 11 bases sitting between them. CDR3 length equals 15 residues. Looked up from germline, CDR1 is KGHSH and CDR2 is LQKENI. CDR3 in DNA: TGTGCCAGCTCACCTTTAGCGACCCACACCGGGGAGCTGTTTTTT. As protein: CASSPLATHTGELFF.

The sample holds one count of this clone. The rearrangement links TRBV11-2 to TRBJ1-1; TRBD1 aligns across 7 bases. The trim removed 1 base at V and 0 bases at J, leaving 2 bases unmatched. The germline V gene has CDR1 SGHAT and CDR2 FQNNGV. This CDR3 region has 15 residues. The CDR3 loop reads CASSLAQGMNTEAFF. DNA of the CDR3: TGTGCCAGCAGCTTAGCACAGGGGATGAACACTGAAGCTTTCTTT.

V usage is TRBV25-1 and J usage is TRBJ2-3; unclear D gene. The CDR3 runs 16 residues. V lost 6 bases and J lost 0, with 16 bases in between. Germline V gene sequence: CDR1 MGHDK, CDR2 SYGVNS. CDR3 residues: CASSPRGSSSTDTQYF. The DNA of the CDR3 is TGTGCCAGCAGCCCGAGAGGCAGCTCGAGCACAGATACGCAGTATTTT.

The J gene is TRBJ2-1, the V gene TRBV28; tentatively, D is TRBD2 (6 bases). The CDR3 extends over 15 amino acids. Germline loops: CDR1 MDHEN, CDR2 SYDVKM. The V and J ends lost 8 bases and 0 bases respectively, with 14 bases between them. The CDR3: CASGPGTYSYNEQFF. Here the CDR3 DNA reads TGTGCCAGCGGTCCGGGGACTTACTCCTACAATGAGCAGTTCTTC.

The chain uses TRBV5-8 and TRBJ1-2; 7 positions match TRBD1. The trim removed 5 bases at V and 4 bases at J, leaving 8 bases unmatched. This CDR3 is 14 amino acids long. CDR1 and CDR2 from the germline V gene are SGHTS and YDEGEE. The CDR3 nucleotides are TGTGCCAGCAGGCCGGGACAGTCCTCCTATGGCTACACCTTC. Protein sequence: CASRPGQSSYGYTF.

V is TRBV4-3 and J is TRBJ1-2; weak D call: TRBD1 (5 bases). Germline values: CDR1 LGHNA, CDR2 YSLEER. The CDR3 is 15 amino acids. Trimming took off 0 bases at V and 4 bases at J, with 12 bases between the two ends. The CDR3 DNA sequence: TGCGCCAGCAGCCAAGATAGGGGTCCCGGCTATGGCTACACCTTC. Its translation is CASSQDRGPGYGYTF.

This clone was recorded a few times. Compared with germline, one end of the junction differs, possibly owing to a read error. The rearrangement links TRBV7-7 to TRBJ1-4; D ambiguous. CDR3 length: 13 amino acids. The germline CDR1 and CDR2 sequences are SSHAT and FNYEAQ (reference sequence). The CDR3, as DNA: TGTGCTAGCAGCTTAGCGGAGTCGGAAAAACTGTTTTTT. As protein: CASSLAESEKLFF. Variable domain in full (rest from reference TRBV7-7 and TRBJ1-4): GAGVSQSPRYKVTKRGQDVTLRCDPISSHATLYWYQQALGQGPEFLTYFNYEAQPDKSGLPSDRFSAERPEGSISTLTIQRTEQRDSAMYRCASSLAESEKLFFGSGTQLSVL.

This chain connects TRBV5-4 to TRBJ2-1; 9 bases are shared with TRBD2. CDR3 length: 16 amino acids. V lost 2 bases and J lost 2; bases outside the gene matches: 5. The V gene's germline CDR1 is SGHNT and CDR2 YYREEE (reference sequence). Here the CDR3 DNA reads TGTGCCAGCAGCTTAGGAGGGACTAGCCCCTACAATGAGCAGTTCTTC. Its translation: CASSLGGTSPYNEQFF. Full variable domain (remainder filled in from reference TRBV5-4 and TRBJ2-1): ETGVTQSPTHLIKTRGQQVTLRCSSQSGHNTVSWYQQALGQGPQFIFQYYREEENGRGNFPPRFSGLQFPNYSSELNVNALELDDSALYLCASSLGGTSPYNEQFFGPGTRLTVL.

The chain recombines TRBV9 with TRBJ2-2; 9 bases match TRBD2. The CDR3 loop spans 15 amino acids. The germline gives CDR1 SGDLS, CDR2 YYNGEE. The trim removed 5 bases at V and 4 bases at J, leaving 6 bases unmatched. CDR3 DNA sequence: TGTGCCAGCAGAGGGGGACTAGCCTCCACCGGGGAGCTGTTTTTT. It codes for CASRGGLASTGELFF. Filled out from reference TRBV9 and TRBJ2-2, the complete variable domain reads DSGVTQTPKHLITATGQRVTLRCSPRSGDLSVYWYQQSLDQGLQFLIQYYNGEERAKGNILERFSAQQFPDLHSELNLSSLELGDSALYFCASRGGLASTGELFFGEGSRLTVL.

The V call is TRBV6-5, the J call TRBJ1-1; possible D gene TRBD1, 6 bases. Trimming cost V 2 bases and J 0 bases, with 7 bases left between them. The germline V gene has CDR1 MNHEY and CDR2 SVGAGI. The CDR3 is 14 residues long. The CDR3 loop reads CASSYQGLNTEAFF. CDR3 bases: TGTGCCAGCAGTTACCAGGGGCTGAACACTGAAGCTTTCTTT.

This clone showed up just once. This chain links TRBV19 with TRBJ1-5, with D maybe TRBD1 (6 bases). The CDR3 loop spans 17 amino acids. Per the germline V gene, CDR1 is LNHDA and CDR2 is SQIVND (reference sequence). V shed 6 bases and J shed 8 bases, with 26 bases lying between them. For the CDR3, the DNA is TGTGCCAGTAGCCCTCGTGGTGGGGGCCCCCTGCTCGAGCCCCAGCATTTT. Residues: CASSPRGGGPLLEPQHF. Combining the CDR3 with reference TRBV19 and TRBJ1-5 gives the whole variable domain DGGITQSPKYLFRKEGQNVTLSCEQNLNHDAMYWYRQDPGQGLRLIYYSQIVNDFQKGDIAEGYSVSREKKESFPLTVTSAQKNPTAFYLCASSPRGGGPLLEPQHFGDGTRLSIL.

The V and J genes are TRBV6-1 and TRBJ2-1, with 7 bases that match TRBD2. J lost 1 base, V lost 2 bases, and 11 bases had no gene match. Germline-derived CDR1 and CDR2 are MNHNS and SASEGT. The CDR3 loop spans 18 amino acids. CDR3 DNA sequence: TGTGCCAGCAGTGAACTCCACTGGGCTAGCGGATCCTACAATGAGCAGTTCTTC. Translation gives CASSELHWASGSYNEQFF.

A single count supports this clone. The chain couples TRBV5-5 to TRBJ1-1, with TRBD1 matching 8 bases. From germline, CDR1 is SGHKS and CDR2 YYEKEE (reference sequence). Germline trimming cut 2 bases from V and 6 bases from J; bases unmatched to any gene: 12. CDR3 length: 16 amino acids. The CDR3 here is CASSFPPGTGGSEAFF. CDR3 DNA: TGTGCCAGCAGCTTCCCCCCCGGGACAGGAGGGTCTGAAGCTTTCTTT.

The chain carries TRBV19 and TRBJ2-1; perhaps TRBD1 as D (5 bases). Germline V gene sequence: CDR1 LNHDA, CDR2 SQIVND (reference sequence). CDR3 length equals 12 residues. The V gene lost 1 base and the J gene lost 10 bases, with 8 bases spanning the gap. This chain's CDR3 is CASSIGTGEQFF. CDR3 DNA sequence: TGTGCCAGTAGTATAGGTACAGGCGAGCAGTTCTTC.

The chain joins TRBV27 to TRBJ1-4; no definite D call. The ends were cut back, 5 bases at V and 0 bases at J, with 4 bases in the middle. There are 13 residues in the CDR3. Looked up from germline, CDR1 is MNHEY and CDR2 is SMNVEV (reference sequence). The CDR3 nucleotides read TGTGCCAGCAGTCAAACAACTAATGAAAAACTGTTTTTT. As protein: CASSQTTNEKLFF.

In this sample, this clone turned up a few times. V is TRBV7-8 and J is TRBJ1-5, with D unclear. V was trimmed by 5 bases and J by 0 bases, leaving 17 bases between them. The germline V gene has CDR1 SGHVS and CDR2 FQNEAQ. This CDR3 contains 17 residues. The CDR3 region has the DNA TGTGCCAGCAGCGCGGAGGAAGCATATTATAGCAATCAGCCCCAGCATTTT. It encodes CASSAEEAYYSNQPQHF. Full variable domain (remainder filled in from reference TRBV7-8 and TRBJ1-5): GAGVSQSPRYKVAKRGQDVALRCDPISGHVSLFWYQQALGQGPEFLTYFQNEAQLDKSGLPSDRFFAERPEGSVSTLKIQRTQQEDSAVYLCASSAEEAYYSNQPQHFGDGTRLSIL.